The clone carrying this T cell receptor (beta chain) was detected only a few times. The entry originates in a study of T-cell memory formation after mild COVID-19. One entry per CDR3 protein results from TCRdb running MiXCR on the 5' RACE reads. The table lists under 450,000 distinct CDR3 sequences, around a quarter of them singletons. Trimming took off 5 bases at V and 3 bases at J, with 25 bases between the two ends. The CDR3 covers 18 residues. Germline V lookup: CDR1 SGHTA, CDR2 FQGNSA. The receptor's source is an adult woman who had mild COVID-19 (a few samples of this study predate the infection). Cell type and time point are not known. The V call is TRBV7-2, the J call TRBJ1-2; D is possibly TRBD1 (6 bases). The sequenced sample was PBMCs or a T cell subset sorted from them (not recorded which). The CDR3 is CASSVSRMAIQGDYGYTF. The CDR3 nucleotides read TGTGCCAGCAGCGTTAGTCGTATGGCCATACAGGGAGACTATGGCTACACCTTC.